The rows below give T cell receptor beta chains drawn from one sample of a study of Ad26.COV2.S vaccination and SARS-CoV-2 variants. Assay used: immunoSEQ multiplex PCR; TCRdb lists only in-frame clones, some missing. The sample lists 410,000 or so clones, over 75% seen once, with 12% in the top ten. The sample here was peripheral blood, taken in a trial of Ad26.COV2.S vaccine versus placebo. The receptors derive from a person aged 18-65 years who received the Ad26.COV2.S COVID-19 vaccine or a placebo. Each CDR3 is given with its conserved first and last residue. A D gene is named only where the DNA matches it firmly. The listing skips clone size in some rows; elsewhere it reads once, few, many or a size class.

clone_size d_call j_call v_call cdr3_aa cdr3_nt
NA NA TRBJ2-3 TRBV27 CASSSLSRGLDTQYF TGTGCCAGCAGCTCCCTAAGCAGAGGCCTTGATACGCAGTATTTT
NA TRBD1 TRBJ2-7 TRBV2 CASSPGTEFYEQYF TGTGCCAGCAGCCCCGGGACAGAGTTCTACGAGCAGTACTTC
once TRBD2 TRBJ2-1 TRBV18 CASSPPAGGTYNEQFF TGTGCCAGCTCACCCCCAGCGGGAGGAACCTACAATGAGCAGTTCTTC
NA TRBD1 TRBJ2-1 TRBV5-1 CASSGFLTGGNEQFF TGCGCCAGCAGCGGATTCTTAACAGGGGGAAATGAGCAGTTCTTC
NA TRBD1 TRBJ1-2 TRBV19 CASNNWPGQGNGYTF TGTGCCAGTAATAATTGGCCGGGACAGGGTAATGGCTACACCTTC
NA NA TRBJ1-2 TRBV19 CASTSSGVYGYTF TGTGCCAGTACCTCCTCAGGGGTCTATGGCTACACCTTC
NA TRBD1 TRBJ1-6 TRBV7-9 CASSPDRPNSPLHF TGTGCCAGCAGCCCGGACAGGCCCAATTCACCCCTCCACTTT
NA NA TRBJ2-3 TRBV6-2/TRBV6-3 CASSYDREIEISTDTQYF TGTGCCAGCAGTTACGACCGGGAGATTGAGATTAGCACAGATACGCAGTATTTT
once NA TRBJ1-5 TRBV20-1 CSASPGPGNQPQHF TGCAGTGCTAGTCCCGGTCCTGGCAATCAGCCCCAGCATTTT
NA NA TRBJ2-1 TRBV2 CASTLRARGDLYNEQFF TGTGCCAGCACCCTACGGGCACGCGGAGATCTATACAATGAGCAGTTCTTC
NA NA TRBJ1-5 TRBV19 CASSIAGGRFVNQPQHF TGTGCCAGTAGTATTGCCGGGGGGCGGTTCGTCAATCAGCCCCAGCATTTT
NA NA TRBJ2-7 TRBV6-5 CASRGLSLTTYEQYF TGTGCCAGCAGGGGCCTTAGCTTAACTACCTACGAGCAGTACTTC
NA NA TRBJ2-2 TRBV5-6 CASSLGMFPGELFF TGTGCCAGCAGCTTGGGGATGTTCCCCGGGGAGCTGTTTTTT
NA NA TRBJ2-4 TRBV5-1 CASMDAHSDIQYF TGCGCCAGCATGGACGCACACTCGGACATTCAGTACTTC
once NA TRBJ1-1 TRBV19 CASSMAGTWGDTEAFF TGTGCCAGTAGTATGGCCGGCACCTGGGGGGACACTGAAGCTTTCTTT